The rows below give T cell receptor beta chains drawn from one sample of a study of T cell responses to AZD1222 COVID-19 vaccine. Repertoires were generated with immunoSEQ multiplex PCR, while TCRdb's copy carries only in-frame clones and drops some. The sample carries about 110,000 clones, 90% recorded once. The input for sequencing was peripheral blood, taken 28 days after the second AZD1222 dose. Receptors originate from an adult who received the AZD1222 COVID-19 vaccine. Each CDR3 is given with its conserved first and last residue. A D gene is named only where the DNA matches it firmly. Size values are once, few and many counts, or a class for expanded clones, and some rows have none.

abundance	d_gene	j_gene	v_gene	CDR3nt	CDR3aa
few	-	TRBJ2-7	TRBV27	TGTGCCAGCTCCCGGGACACACTCGTCGCGGCCGAGCAGTACTTC	CASSRDTLVAAEQYF
-	-	TRBJ1-2	TRBV3-1/TRBV3-2	TGTGCCAGCAGCCAAGATGGGGCAGGGGTTGGCTACACCTTC	CASSQDGAGVGYTF
-	-	TRBJ1-6	TRBV2	TGTGCCAGCAGTGATGCCGGGGAGTCCTCACCCCTCCACTTT	CASSDAGESSPLHF
-	-	TRBJ2-5	TRBV5-4	TGTGCCAGCAGCTGGGGTGATAGACGGAGCAAAGAGACCCAGTACTTC	CASSWGDRRSKETQYF
-	-	TRBJ2-1	TRBV6-4	TGTGCCAGCAGTGACTCTCCGGAGAATGAGCAGTTCTTC	CASSDSPENEQFF
few	TRBD1	TRBJ1-2	TRBV5-1	TGCGCCAGCAGCCCCGGGGACAGCGGCTATGGCTACACCTTC	CASSPGDSGYGYTF
-	TRBD2	TRBJ2-3	TRBV7-8	TGTGCCAGCAGCTTCCTAGCGGGGGGCACTAGCACAGATACGCAGTATTTT	CASSFLAGGTSTDTQYF
-	-	TRBJ2-4	TRBV13	TGTGCCAGCAGGTTAGGGGGTGAAAACATTCAGTACTTC	CASRLGGENIQYF
-	TRBD2	TRBJ2-3	TRBV10-2	TGCGCCAGCGTATTAGCGGGGCCCCTGGATACGCAGTATTTT	CASVLAGPLDTQYF
-	TRBD2	TRBJ2-7	TRBV3-1/TRBV3-2	TGTGCCAGCAGTCCCCAGTTAGGTCTAGCGGGGGGGCCGCACGAGCAGTACTTC	CASSPQLGLAGGPHEQYF
-	-	TRBJ1-2	TRBV6-5	TGTGCCAGCAACCCCACCGGCATTTCCTATGGCTACACCTTC	CASNPTGISYGYTF
-	TRBD1	TRBJ1-1	TRBV19	TGTGCCACTAAACAGGGGGCGAGGGATTCCACTGAAGCTTTCTTT	CATKQGARDSTEAFF
-	TRBD2	TRBJ2-7	TRBV2	TGTGCCAGCCAACTGACTAGCGCATCCTACGAGCAGTACTTC	CASQLTSASYEQYF
-	TRBD1	TRBJ2-7	TRBV3-1/TRBV3-2	TGTGCCAGCAGCCAAGAGCCGGACAGGGACTACGAGCAGTACTTC	CASSQEPDRDYEQYF
-	-	TRBJ1-6	TRBV7-2	TGTGCCAGCAGCTTAGTGCGGGGTGGGAATTCACCCCTCCACTTT	CASSLVRGGNSPLHF
-	-	TRBJ1-4	TRBV15	TGTGCCACCAGCGATGGGGGGGGAAGTAATGAAAAACTGTTTTTT	CATSDGGGSNEKLFF
-	-	TRBJ2-7	TRBV7-2	TGTGCCAGCAGCTCGATGGGGGGACAAAACTACGAGCAGTACTTC	CASSSMGGQNYEQYF
-	TRBD1	TRBJ1-5	TRBV6-2/TRBV6-3	TGTGCCAGCAGTTACTCGACAGGGAGCGGTCAGCCCCAGCATTTT	CASSYSTGSGQPQHF
-	TRBD1	TRBJ1-4	TRBV10-3	TGTGCCACAAACGCGGGACAGGGTAATGAAAAACTGTTTTTT	CATNAGQGNEKLFF
-	-	TRBJ2-7	TRBV24-1	TGTGCCACCAGTGATTTGAGGCAGGCCACCTACGAGCAGTACTTC	CATSDLRQATYEQYF
-	-	TRBJ2-2	TRBV28	TGTGCCAGCAGTTTAGGGGGGCAGGGTATCGGGGAGCTGTTTTTT	CASSLGGQGIGELFF
once	-	TRBJ1-6	TRBV11-3	TGTGCCAGCAGCTTGGACAGCCATAATTCACCCCTCCACTTT	CASSLDSHNSPLHF
-	-	TRBJ1-2	TRBV12-5	TGTGCTAGTGGTTTGTCCGCAGGGGCAGCTAACTATGGCTACACCTTC	CASGLSAGAANYGYTF
-	-	TRBJ1-6	TRBV5-1	TGCGCCAGCCGACCCCTAGGCAGGGACCAGAATTCACCCCTCCACTTT	CASRPLGRDQNSPLHF
-	TRBD2	TRBJ2-5	TRBV2	TGTGCCAGCAGGACCTCGGGACTAGCGGGGGGGCGAGAGACCCAGTACTTC	CASRTSGLAGGRETQYF
-	TRBD2	TRBJ2-1	TRBV5-1	TGCGCCAGCAGCTCAGCCGGGACTAGCACGATCAATGAGCAGTTCTTC	CASSSAGTSTINEQFF
-	-	TRBJ2-1	TRBV7-7	TGTGCTAGCAGCTTATACGGGGGCCACAATGAGCAGTTCTTC	CASSLYGGHNEQFF
-	-	TRBJ2-3	TRBV24-1	TGTGCCACCGCAAATGATATAACAGATACGCAGTATTTT	CATANDITDTQYF
-	-	TRBJ1-2	TRBV20-1	TGCAGTGCTAGTAGAGACGGGACTAACTATGGCTACACCTTC	CSASRDGTNYGYTF
-	-	TRBJ1-1	TRBV19	TGTGCCAGTAGCCGGACTGAAGCTTTCTTT	CASSRTEAFF
-	-	TRBJ2-3	TRBV11-3	TGTGCCAGCAGCTTTGGCACAGATACGCAGTATTTT	CASSFGTDTQYF
-	-	TRBJ2-1	TRBV19	TGTGCCAGTAGTAAAGTGGGGGCCTCCTACAATGAGCAGTTCTTC	CASSKVGASYNEQFF
-	TRBD1	TRBJ1-2	TRBV19	TGTGCCAGTAGCCCCTCGGACAGGGCTGGCTACACCTTC	CASSPSDRAGYTF
-	TRBD1	TRBJ1-5	TRBV7-2	TGTGCCAGCAGCTTAGTAGGACAGGACCATCAGCCCCAGCATTTT	CASSLVGQDHQPQHF
once	TRBD1	TRBJ1-5	TRBV6-5	TGTGCCAGCACGGCAGGGGGCAAGAATCAGCCCCAGCATTTT	CASTAGGKNQPQHF
-	-	TRBJ1-5	TRBV6-5	TGTGCCAGCAGTTACTCCTCGGGGGGCAATCAGCCCCAGCATTTT	CASSYSSGGNQPQHF
-	-	TRBJ1-4	TRBV19	TGTGCCAGTAGTATAGTGAGGAGTTCAACTAATGAAAAACTGTTTTTT	CASSIVRSSTNEKLFF
-	TRBD1	TRBJ1-5	TRBV4-1	TGCGCCAGCACCAAAGAGGGGGCGGATAATCAGCCCCAGCATTTT	CASTKEGADNQPQHF
-	-	TRBJ1-2	TRBV7-9	TGTGCCAGCAGCTCTGAGGGGGGCCATGGCTACACCTTC	CASSSEGGHGYTF
few	TRBD1	TRBJ1-5	TRBV30	TGTGCCTGGAGTGGCGGGACAGGGTTTACCCAGCATTTT	CAWSGGTGFTQHF
few	-	TRBJ1-5	TRBV20-1	TGCAGTGCTAGTTGGGGAAATCAGCCCCAGCATTTT	CSASWGNQPQHF
-	-	TRBJ2-7	TRBV11-2	TGTGCCAGCAGCCCCCGGGCCCCCCGGAAGGCTAGCGTTTACGAGCAGTACTTC	CASSPRAPRKASVYEQYF
once	-	TRBJ1-2	TRBV5-5	TGTGCCAGCAGCCGGAACAGAGCTAACTATGGCTACACCTTC	CASSRNRANYGYTF
-	-	TRBJ1-1	TRBV7-3	TGTGCCAGCAGCCCGGGGCAGAACACTGAAGCTTTCTTT	CASSPGQNTEAFF
-	-	TRBJ1-1	TRBV25-1	TGTGCCAGCAGTGAAGTGGGGAGGGGGAACACTGAAGCTTTCTTT	CASSEVGRGNTEAFF
-	TRBD1	TRBJ1-4	TRBV5-1	TGCGCCAGCAGCCCCACAGGGGTTGAAAAACTGTTTTTT	CASSPTGVEKLFF
-	TRBD1	TRBJ2-1	TRBV11-2	TGTGCCAGCAGGGGAAGAAGGGGGCGGAGGAATGAGCAGTTCTTC	CASRGRRGRRNEQFF
-	-	TRBJ2-7	TRBV6-5	TGTGCCAGCAGTTACGCCTCAACAGCGAACTACGAGCAGTACTTC	CASSYASTANYEQYF
-	TRBD1	TRBJ1-1	TRBV7-9	TGTGCCAGCAGCTTAGGTAGGGGGCGCGGGATTGTCCTCCTTTTTGAAGCTTTCTTT	CASSLGRGRGIVLLFEAFF